The present T cell receptor (beta chain) was sequenced within a study of blood T cell repertoires in COVID-19. Libraries were prepared by immunoSEQ multiplex PCR; TCRdb keeps only in-frame clonotypes and omits some of them. This table has more than 110,000 clones, less than 85% appearing once. Trimming at V came to 0 bases and at J to 2 bases, leaving 2 bases not matched to a gene. The germline V gene has CDR1 SGHVS and CDR2 FQNEAQ. There are 17 residues in the CDR3. In this sample, this clone turned up a few times. The receptor comes from a woman of 80 years or more in a cohort sampled during active or convalescent COVID-19. The V and J genes are TRBV7-8 and TRBJ2-1; 12 bases are shared with TRBD2. Sequenced material: peripheral blood. CDR3 sequence reads: CASSLALAGGTYNEQFF. The DNA for the CDR3 is TGTGCCAGCAGCTTAGCCCTAGCGGGGGGGACCTACAATGAGCAGTTCTTC.